This is a list of T cell receptor beta chains from one sample in a study of blood T cell repertoires in COVID-19. Clones were read by immunoSEQ multiplex PCR, and TCRdb kept only the in-frame ones, dropping some. The sample consists of roughly 200,000 clones, 80% to 95% of them appearing once. Sequencing was performed on peripheral blood. All receptors come from a man aged 45 to 65 with acute or convalescent COVID-19. Each CDR3 is given without its conserved first and last residue. Fields, in order: J gene, V gene, D gene, CDR3 protein. A D gene is named only where the DNA matches it firmly.

>TRBJ2-2|TRBV6-4|.
ASSPRAVTGELF
>TRBJ2-7|TRBV5-1|.
ASSFSTGPYEQY
>TRBJ2-5|TRBV14|.
ASSQDSRRTY
>TRBJ1-3|TRBV5-1|.
ASSMGYSGNTIY
>TRBJ1-2|TRBV7-9|TRBD1
ASSLSKRQGSYGYT
>TRBJ2-5|TRBV6-2/TRBV6-3|.
ASSRGGTGETQY
>TRBJ1-1|TRBV5-1|.
ASSLGWEGTEAF
>TRBJ2-5|TRBV7-2|TRBD1
ASSPQTGSETQY
>TRBJ1-4|TRBV4-1|.
ASSQAATPTNEKLF
>TRBJ1-1|TRBV30|.
AWTSFGWTEAF
>TRBJ2-3|TRBV7-9|.
ASSPPVAVTDTQY
>TRBJ2-1|TRBV20-1|.
SARTDNEQF
>TRBJ2-1|TRBV4-2|.
ASSQDLGNEQF
>TRBJ2-2|TRBV27|TRBD1
ASSLWTGTTGELF